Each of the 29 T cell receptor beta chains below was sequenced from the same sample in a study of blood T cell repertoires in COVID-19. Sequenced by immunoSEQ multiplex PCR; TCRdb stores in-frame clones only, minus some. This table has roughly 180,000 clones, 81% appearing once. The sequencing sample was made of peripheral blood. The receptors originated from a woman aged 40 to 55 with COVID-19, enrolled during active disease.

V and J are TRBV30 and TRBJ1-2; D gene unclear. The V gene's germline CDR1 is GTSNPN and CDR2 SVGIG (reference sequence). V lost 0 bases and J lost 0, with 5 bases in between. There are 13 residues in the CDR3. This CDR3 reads CAWSVRANYGYTF. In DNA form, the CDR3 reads TGTGCCTGGAGTGTACGAGCTAACTATGGCTACACCTTC.

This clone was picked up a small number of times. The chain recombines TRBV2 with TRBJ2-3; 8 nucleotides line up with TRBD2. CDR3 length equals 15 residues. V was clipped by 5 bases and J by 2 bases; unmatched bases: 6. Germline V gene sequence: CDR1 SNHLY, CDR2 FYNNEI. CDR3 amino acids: CASSFLAGPTDTQYF. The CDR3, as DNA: TGTGCCAGCAGTTTCCTAGCGGGCCCCACAGATACGCAGTATTTT.

The CDR3 here is CASSYSGSRDEKLFF. The CDR3 region has the DNA TGTGCCAGCAGTTACTCTGGGTCTCGGGATGAAAAACTGTTTTTT. The rearrangement joins TRBV6-5 to TRBJ1-4; D remains unclear. Trimming took off 0 bases at V and 6 bases at J, with 11 bases between the two ends. The CDR3 consists of 15 residues. Per the germline V gene, CDR1 is MNHEY and CDR2 is SVGAGI.

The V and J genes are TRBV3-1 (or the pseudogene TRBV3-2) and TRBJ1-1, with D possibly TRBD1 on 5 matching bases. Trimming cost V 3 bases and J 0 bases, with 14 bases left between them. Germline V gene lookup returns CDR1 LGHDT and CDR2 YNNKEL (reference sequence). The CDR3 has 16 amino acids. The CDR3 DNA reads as TGTGCCAGCAGCCAGCGACAGAGTTTCATGAACACTGAAGCTTTCTTT. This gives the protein CASSQRQSFMNTEAFF.

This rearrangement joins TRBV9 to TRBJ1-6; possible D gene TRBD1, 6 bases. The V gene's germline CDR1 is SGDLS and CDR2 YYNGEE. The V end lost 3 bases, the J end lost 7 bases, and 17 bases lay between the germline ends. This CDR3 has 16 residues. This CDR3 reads CASSARPGQKNSPLHF. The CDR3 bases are TGTGCCAGCAGCGCGCGCCCGGGACAAAAAAATTCACCCCTCCACTTT.

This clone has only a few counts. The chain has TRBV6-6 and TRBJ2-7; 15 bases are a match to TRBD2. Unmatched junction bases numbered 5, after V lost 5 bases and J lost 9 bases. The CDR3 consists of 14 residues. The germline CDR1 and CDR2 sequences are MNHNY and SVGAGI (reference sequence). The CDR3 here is CASSSGTSGGPQYV. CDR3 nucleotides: TGTGCCAGCAGTAGCGGGACTAGCGGGGGGCCGCAGTACGTC.

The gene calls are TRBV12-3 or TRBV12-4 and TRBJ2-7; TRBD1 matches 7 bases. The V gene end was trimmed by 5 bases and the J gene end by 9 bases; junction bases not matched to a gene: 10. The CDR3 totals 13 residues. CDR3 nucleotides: TGTGCCAGCAGTCAAAACACAGGGGCGAGGCAGTACGTC. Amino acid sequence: CASSQNTGARQYV.

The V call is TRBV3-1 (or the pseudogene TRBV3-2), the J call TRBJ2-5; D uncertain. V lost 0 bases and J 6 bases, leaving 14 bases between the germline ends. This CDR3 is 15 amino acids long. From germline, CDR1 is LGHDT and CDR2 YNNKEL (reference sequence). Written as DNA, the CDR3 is TGTGCCAGCAGCCAAGATAGCAGAGTGTGGAAGACCCAGTACTTC. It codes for CASSQDSRVWKTQYF.

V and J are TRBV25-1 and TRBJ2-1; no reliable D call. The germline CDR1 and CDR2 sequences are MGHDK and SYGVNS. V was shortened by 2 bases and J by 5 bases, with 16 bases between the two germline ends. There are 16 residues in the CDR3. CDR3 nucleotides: TGTGCCAGCAGTGAACTTGGCCTGCACGGAGACAATGAGCAGTTCTTC. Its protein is CASSELGLHGDNEQFF.

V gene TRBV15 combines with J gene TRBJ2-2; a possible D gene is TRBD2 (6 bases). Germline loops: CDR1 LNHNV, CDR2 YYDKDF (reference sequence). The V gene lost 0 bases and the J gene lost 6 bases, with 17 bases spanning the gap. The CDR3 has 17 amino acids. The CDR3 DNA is TGTGCCACCAGCAGAGATCGTGTTAGCGGTTCCGCCGGGGAGCTGTTTTTT. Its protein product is CATSRDRVSGSAGELFF.

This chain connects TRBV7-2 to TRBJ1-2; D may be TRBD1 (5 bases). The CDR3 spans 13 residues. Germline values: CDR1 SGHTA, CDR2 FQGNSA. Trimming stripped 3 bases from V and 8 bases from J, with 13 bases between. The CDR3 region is CASSFLTDGGYTF. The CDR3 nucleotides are TGTGCCAGCAGCTTTTTGACAGATGGGGGCTACACCTTC.

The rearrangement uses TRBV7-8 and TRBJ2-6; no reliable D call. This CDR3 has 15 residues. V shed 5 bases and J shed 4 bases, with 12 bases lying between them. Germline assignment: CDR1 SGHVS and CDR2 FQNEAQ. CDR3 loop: CASSPSPPGANVLTF. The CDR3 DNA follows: TGTGCCAGCAGCCCTAGTCCTCCCGGGGCCAACGTCCTGACTTTC. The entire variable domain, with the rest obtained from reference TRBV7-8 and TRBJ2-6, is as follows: GAGVSQSPRYKVAKRGQDVALRCDPISGHVSLFWYQQALGQGPEFLTYFQNEAQLDKSGLPSDRFFAERPEGSVSTLKIQRTQQEDSAVYLCASSPSPPGANVLTFGAGSRLTVL.

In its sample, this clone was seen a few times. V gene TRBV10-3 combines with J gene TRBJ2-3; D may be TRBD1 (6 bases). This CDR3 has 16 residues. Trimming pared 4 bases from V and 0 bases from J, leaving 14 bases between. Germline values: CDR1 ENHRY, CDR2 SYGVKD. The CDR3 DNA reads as TGTGCCATCAGTGTAGGTAGGACAGATAGCACAGATACGCAGTATTTT. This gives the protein CAISVGRTDSTDTQYF.

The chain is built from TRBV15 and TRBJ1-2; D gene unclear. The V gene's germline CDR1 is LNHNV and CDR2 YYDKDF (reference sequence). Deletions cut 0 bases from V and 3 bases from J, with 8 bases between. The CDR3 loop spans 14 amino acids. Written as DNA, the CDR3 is TGTGCCACCAGCAGAGATCTCCAGGACTATGGCTACACCTTC. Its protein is CATSRDLQDYGYTF.

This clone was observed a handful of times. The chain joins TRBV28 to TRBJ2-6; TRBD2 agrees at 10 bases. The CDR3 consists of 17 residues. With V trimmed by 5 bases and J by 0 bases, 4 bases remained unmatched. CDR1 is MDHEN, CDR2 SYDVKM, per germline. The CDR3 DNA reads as TGTGCCAGCAGTCCACTAGCGGGGATCTCTGGGGCCAACGTCCTGACTTTC. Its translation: CASSPLAGISGANVLTF.

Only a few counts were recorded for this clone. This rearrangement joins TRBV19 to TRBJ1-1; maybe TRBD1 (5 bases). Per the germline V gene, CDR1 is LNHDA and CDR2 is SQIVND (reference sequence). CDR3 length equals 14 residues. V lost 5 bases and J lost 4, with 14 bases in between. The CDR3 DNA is TGTGCCAGTAGTCCACAGGTGATGGGCACTGAAGCTTTCTTT. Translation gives CASSPQVMGTEAFF.

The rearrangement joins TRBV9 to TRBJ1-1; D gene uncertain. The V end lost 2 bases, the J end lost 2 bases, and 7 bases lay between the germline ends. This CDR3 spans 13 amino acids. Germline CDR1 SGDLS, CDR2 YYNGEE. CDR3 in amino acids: CASSVGHNTEAFF. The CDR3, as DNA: TGTGCCAGCAGCGTTGGGCACAACACTGAAGCTTTCTTT.

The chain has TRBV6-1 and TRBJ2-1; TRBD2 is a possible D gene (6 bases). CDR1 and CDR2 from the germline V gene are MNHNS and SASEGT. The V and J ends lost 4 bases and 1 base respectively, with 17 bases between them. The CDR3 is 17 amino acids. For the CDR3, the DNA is TGTGCCAGCAGTGGGGGGACGGGGGTTTGGTCCTACAATGAGCAGTTCTTC. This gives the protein CASSGGTGVWSYNEQFF.

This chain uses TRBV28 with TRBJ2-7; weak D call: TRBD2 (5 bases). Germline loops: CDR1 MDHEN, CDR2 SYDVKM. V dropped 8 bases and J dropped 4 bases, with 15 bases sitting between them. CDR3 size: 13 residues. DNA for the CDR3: TGTGCCAGCCCCTCCGGACTGGGGTACGAGCAGTACTTC. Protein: CASPSGLGYEQYF.

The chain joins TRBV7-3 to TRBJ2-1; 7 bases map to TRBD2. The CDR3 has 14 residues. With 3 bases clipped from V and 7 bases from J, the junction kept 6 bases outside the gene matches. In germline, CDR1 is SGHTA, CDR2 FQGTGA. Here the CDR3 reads CASSFLGGKNEQFF. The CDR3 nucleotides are TGTGCCAGCAGCTTCCTCGGGGGGAAAAATGAGCAGTTCTTC. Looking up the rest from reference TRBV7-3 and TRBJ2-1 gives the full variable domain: GAGVSQTPSNKVTEKGKYVELRCDPISGHTALYWYRQSLGQGPEFLIYFQGTGAADDSGLPNDRFFAVRPEGSVSTLKIQRTERGDSAVYLCASSFLGGKNEQFFGPGTRLTVL.

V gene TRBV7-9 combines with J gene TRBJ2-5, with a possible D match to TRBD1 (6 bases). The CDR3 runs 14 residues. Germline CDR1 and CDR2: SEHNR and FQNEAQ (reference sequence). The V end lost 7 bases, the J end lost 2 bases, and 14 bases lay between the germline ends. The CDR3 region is CASTIGGTQETQYF. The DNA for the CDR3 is TGTGCCAGCACCATAGGGGGAACACAAGAGACCCAGTACTTC.

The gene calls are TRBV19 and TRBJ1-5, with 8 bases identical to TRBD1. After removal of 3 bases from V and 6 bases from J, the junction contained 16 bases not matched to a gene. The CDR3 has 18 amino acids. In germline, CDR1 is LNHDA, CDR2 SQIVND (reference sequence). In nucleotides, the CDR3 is TGTGCCAGTAGTATGTTCCAGGGGGCTATAGTTTCAGGTCAGCCCCAGCATTTT. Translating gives CASSMFQGAIVSGQPQHF.

The CDR3 sequence is CASSKWRDRGNQPQHF. CDR3 coding DNA: TGTGCCAGCAGCAAATGGCGGGACAGGGGTAATCAGCCCCAGCATTTT. This sequence joins TRBV21-1 and TRBJ1-5; the D call TRBD1 from the table was never checked on the DNA. TRBV21-1 is a documented pseudogene. This CDR3 has 16 amino acids.

As DNA, the CDR3 is TGTGCCAGCAGTTTAGGTCCGAAAGCAATAACGGAGTTCTTC. Translation: CASSLGPKAITEFF. The chain carries TRBV27 and TRBJ2-1; no clear D. Germline-derived CDR1 and CDR2 are MNHEY and SMNVEV (reference sequence). V lost 2 bases and J 14 bases, leaving 19 bases between the germline ends. The CDR3 has 14 residues.

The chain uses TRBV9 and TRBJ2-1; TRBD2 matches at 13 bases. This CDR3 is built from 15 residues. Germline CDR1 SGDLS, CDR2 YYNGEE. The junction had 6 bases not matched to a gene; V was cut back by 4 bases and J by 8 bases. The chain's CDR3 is CASSRTSGSSDEQFF. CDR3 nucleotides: TGTGCCAGCAGCCGGACTAGCGGGAGTTCTGATGAGCAGTTCTTC.

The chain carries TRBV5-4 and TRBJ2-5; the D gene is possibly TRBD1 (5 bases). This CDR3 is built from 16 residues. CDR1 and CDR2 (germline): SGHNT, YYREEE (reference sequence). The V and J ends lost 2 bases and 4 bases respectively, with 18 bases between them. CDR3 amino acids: CASSLSAGLTGETQYF. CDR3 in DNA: TGTGCCAGCAGCTTATCCGCAGGGCTGACGGGAGAGACCCAGTACTTC.

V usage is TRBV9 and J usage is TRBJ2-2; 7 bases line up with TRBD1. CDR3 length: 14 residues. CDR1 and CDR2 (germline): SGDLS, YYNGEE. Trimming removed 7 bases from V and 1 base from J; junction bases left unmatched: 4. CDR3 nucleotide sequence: TGTGCCAGCGGCCGGGACAGGAACACCGGGGAGCTGTTTTTT. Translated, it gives CASGRDRNTGELFF.

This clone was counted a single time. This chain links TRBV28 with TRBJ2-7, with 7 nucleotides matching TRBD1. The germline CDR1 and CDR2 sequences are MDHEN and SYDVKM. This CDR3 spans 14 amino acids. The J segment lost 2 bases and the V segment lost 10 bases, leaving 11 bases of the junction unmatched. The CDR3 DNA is TGTGCCACCGCCCTCCCGGGACAGACCTACGAGCAGTACTTC. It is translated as CATALPGQTYEQYF.

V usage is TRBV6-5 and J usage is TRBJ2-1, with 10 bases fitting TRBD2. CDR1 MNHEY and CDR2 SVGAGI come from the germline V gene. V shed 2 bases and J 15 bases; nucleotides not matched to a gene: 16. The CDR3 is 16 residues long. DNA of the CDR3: TGTGCCAGCAGTTACGGGACTAGCGTTACTACCAGGGGTGTGTTCTTC. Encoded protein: CASSYGTSVTTRGVFF.